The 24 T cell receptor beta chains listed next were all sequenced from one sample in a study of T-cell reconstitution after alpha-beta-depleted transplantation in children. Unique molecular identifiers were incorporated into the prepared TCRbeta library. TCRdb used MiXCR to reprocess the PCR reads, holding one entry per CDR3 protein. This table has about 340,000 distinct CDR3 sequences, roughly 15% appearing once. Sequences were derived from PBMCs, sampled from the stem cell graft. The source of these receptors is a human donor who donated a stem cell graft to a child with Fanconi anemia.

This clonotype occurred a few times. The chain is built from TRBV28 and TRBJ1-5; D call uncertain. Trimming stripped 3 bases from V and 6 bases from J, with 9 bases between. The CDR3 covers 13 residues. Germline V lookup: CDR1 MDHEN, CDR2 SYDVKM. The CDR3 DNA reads TGTGCCAGCAGTTTGTCGGGTATTCAGCCCCAGCATTTT. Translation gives CASSLSGIQPQHF.

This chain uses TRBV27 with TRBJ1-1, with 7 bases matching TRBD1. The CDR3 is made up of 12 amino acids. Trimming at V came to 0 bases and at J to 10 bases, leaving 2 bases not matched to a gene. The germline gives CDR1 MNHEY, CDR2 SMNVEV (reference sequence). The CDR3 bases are TGTGCCAGCAGTTTATCCAAGGGGGCAGCTTTCTTT. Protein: CASSLSKGAAFF.

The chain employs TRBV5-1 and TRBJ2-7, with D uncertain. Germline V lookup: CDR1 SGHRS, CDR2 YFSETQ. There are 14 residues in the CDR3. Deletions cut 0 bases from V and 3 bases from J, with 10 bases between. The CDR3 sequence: CASSLEAVVYEQYF. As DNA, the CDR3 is TGCGCCAGCAGCTTGGAGGCAGTTGTCTACGAGCAGTACTTC.

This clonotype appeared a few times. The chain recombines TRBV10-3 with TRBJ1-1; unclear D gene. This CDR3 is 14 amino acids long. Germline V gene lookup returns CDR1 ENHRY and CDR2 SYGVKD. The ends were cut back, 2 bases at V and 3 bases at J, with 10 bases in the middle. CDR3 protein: CAISEDTEYTEAFF. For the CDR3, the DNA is TGTGCCATCAGTGAGGATACGGAGTACACTGAAGCTTTCTTT.

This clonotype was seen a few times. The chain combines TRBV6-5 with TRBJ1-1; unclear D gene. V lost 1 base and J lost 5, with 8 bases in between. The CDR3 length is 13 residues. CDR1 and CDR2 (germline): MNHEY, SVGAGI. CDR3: CASSYYPGTEAFF. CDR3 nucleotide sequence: TGTGCCAGCAGTTACTATCCGGGGACTGAAGCTTTCTTT.

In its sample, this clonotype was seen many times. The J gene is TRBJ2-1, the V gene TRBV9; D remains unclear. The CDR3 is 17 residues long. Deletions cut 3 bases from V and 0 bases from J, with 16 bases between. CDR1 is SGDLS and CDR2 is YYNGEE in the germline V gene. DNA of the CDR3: TGTGCCAGCAGCGGGACCCCCGGCCTAAGCTCCTACAATGAGCAGTTCTTC. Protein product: CASSGTPGLSSYNEQFF.

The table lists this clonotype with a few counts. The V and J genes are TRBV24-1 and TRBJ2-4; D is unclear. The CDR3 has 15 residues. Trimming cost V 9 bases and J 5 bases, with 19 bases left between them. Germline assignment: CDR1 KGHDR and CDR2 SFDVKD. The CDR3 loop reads CATLVRATIENIQYF. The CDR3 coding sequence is TGTGCCACCTTGGTTAGAGCAACAATTGAAAACATTCAGTACTTC.

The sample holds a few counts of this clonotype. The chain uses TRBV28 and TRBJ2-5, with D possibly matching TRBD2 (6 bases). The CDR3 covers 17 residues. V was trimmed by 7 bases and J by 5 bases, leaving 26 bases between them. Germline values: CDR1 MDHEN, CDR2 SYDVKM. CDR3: CASTTHSRGSLGETQYF. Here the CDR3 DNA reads TGTGCCAGCACCACACATTCGCGGGGCAGCTTAGGGGAGACCCAGTACTTC.

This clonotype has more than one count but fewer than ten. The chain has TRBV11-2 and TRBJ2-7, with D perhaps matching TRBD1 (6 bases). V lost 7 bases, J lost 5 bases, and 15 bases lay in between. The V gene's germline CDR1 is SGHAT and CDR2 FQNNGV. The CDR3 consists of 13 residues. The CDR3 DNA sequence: TGTGCCAGCACCCTAACCGGGACAAACGAGCAGTACGTC. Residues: CASTLTGTNEQYV.

The CDR3 loop reads CASSPDSQEAFF. The CDR3 DNA follows: TGTGCCAGCAGCCCGGACAGCCAGGAAGCTTTCTTT. The chain has TRBV7-9 and TRBJ1-1, with D possibly being TRBD1 (6 bases). This CDR3 is built from 12 residues. From germline, CDR1 is SEHNR and CDR2 FQNEAQ (reference sequence). The germline V and J ends were trimmed by 5 bases and 8 bases, with 12 bases remaining between them.

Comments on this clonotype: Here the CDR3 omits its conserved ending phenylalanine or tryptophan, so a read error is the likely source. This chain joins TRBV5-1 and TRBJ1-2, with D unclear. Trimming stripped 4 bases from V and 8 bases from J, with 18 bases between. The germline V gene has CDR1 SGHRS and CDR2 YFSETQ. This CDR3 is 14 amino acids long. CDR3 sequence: CASSPETAFTGYTV. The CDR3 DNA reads TGCGCCAGCAGCCCCGAGACGGCCTTCACAGGCTACACCGTC.

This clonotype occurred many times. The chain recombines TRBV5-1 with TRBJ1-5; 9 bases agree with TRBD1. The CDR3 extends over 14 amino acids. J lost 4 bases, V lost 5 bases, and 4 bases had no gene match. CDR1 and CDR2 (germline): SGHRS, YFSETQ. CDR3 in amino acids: CASRPGTGNQPQHF. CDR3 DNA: TGCGCCAGCAGGCCAGGGACAGGGAATCAGCCCCAGCATTTT. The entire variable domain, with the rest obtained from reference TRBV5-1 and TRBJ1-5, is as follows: KAGVTQTPRYLIKTRGQQVTLSCSPISGHRSVSWYQQTPGQGLQFLFEYFSETQRNKGNFPGRFSGRQFSNSRSEMNVSTLELGDSALYLCASRPGTGNQPQHFGDGTRLSIL.

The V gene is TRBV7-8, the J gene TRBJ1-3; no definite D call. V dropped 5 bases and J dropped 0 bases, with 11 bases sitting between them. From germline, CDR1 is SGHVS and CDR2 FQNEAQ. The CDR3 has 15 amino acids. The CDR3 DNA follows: TGTGCCAGCAGCAATGGACTCGCCTCTGGAAACACCATATATTTT. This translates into CASSNGLASGNTIYF. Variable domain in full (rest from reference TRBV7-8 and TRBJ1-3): GAGVSQSPRYKVAKRGQDVALRCDPISGHVSLFWYQQALGQGPEFLTYFQNEAQLDKSGLPSDRFFAERPEGSVSTLKIQRTQQEDSAVYLCASSNGLASGNTIYFGEGSWLTVV.

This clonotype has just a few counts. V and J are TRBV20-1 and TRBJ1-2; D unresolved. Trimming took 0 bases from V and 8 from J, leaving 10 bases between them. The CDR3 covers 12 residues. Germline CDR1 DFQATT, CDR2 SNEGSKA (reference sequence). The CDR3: CSARDPGEGYTF. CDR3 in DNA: TGCAGTGCTAGAGATCCGGGTGAAGGCTACACCTTC.

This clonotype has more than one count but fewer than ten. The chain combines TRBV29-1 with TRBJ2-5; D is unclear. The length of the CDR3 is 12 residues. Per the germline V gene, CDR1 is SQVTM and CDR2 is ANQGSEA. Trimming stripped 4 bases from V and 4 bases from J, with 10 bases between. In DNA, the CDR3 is TGCAGCGTTGCGTCCCGGATAGAGACCCAGTACTTC. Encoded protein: CSVASRIETQYF.

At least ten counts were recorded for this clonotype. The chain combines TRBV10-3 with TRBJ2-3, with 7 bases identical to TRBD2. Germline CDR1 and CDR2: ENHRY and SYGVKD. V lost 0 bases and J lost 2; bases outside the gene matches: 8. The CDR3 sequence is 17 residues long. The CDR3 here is CAISESLERGHTDTQYF. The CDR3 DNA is TGTGCCATCAGTGAGTCGTTGGAGCGGGGCCACACAGATACGCAGTATTTT.

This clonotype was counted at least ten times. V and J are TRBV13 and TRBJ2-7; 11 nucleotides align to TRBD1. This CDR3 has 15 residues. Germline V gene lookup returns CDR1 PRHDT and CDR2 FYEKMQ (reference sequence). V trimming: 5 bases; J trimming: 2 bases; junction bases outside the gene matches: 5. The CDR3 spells CASSPGTGGTYEQYF. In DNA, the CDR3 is TGTGCCAGCAGCCCAGGGACAGGGGGGACCTACGAGCAGTACTTC.

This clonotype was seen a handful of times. The CDR3 region is CASSEGTLGGYTF. CDR3 DNA sequence: TGCGCCAGCAGTGAGGGGACTCTCGGTGGCTACACCTTC. This rearrangement joins TRBV10-2 to TRBJ1-2; a possible D gene is TRBD1 (5 bases). V lost 2 bases and J lost 7, with 11 bases in between. CDR1 and CDR2 (germline): WSHSY, SAAADI. This CDR3 contains 13 residues.

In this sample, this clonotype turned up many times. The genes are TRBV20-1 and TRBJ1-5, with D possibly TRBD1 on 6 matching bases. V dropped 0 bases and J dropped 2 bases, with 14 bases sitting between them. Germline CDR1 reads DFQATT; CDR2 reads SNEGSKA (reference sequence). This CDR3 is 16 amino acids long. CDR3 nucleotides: TGCAGTGCTAGAGATGGAAGACAGGTCGGCAATCAGCCCCAGCATTTT. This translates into CSARDGRQVGNQPQHF.

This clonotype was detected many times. CDR3 bases: TGTGCCAGCAGTGAAGAAGGCAGATCTAACTATGGCTACACCTTC. Translating it yields CASSEEGRSNYGYTF. The chain recombines TRBV6-1 with TRBJ1-2, with unresolved D. The V end lost 1 base, the J end lost 0 bases, and 9 bases lay between the germline ends. The CDR3 spans 15 residues. Germline V lookup: CDR1 MNHNS, CDR2 SASEGT.

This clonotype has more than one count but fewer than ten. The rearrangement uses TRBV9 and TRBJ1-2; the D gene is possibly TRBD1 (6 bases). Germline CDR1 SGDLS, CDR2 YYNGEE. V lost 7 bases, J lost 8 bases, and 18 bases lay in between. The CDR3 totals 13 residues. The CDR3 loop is CASGRVQGLGYTF. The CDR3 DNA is TGTGCCAGCGGGAGGGTCCAGGGGCTCGGCTACACCTTC.

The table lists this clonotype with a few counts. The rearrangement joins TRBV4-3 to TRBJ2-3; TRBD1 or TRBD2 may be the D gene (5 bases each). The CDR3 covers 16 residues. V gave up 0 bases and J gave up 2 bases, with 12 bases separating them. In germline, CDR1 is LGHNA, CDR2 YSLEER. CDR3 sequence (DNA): TGCGCCAGCAGCCAAGAATATCGAGGGGACACAGATACGCAGTATTTT. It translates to CASSQEYRGDTDTQYF.

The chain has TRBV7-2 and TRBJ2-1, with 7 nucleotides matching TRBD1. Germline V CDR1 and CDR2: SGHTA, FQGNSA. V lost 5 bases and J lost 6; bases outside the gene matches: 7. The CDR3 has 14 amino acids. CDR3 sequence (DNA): TGTGCCAGCAGCCTGGGGACAGCGAGCAATGAGCAGTTCTTC. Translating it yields CASSLGTASNEQFF.

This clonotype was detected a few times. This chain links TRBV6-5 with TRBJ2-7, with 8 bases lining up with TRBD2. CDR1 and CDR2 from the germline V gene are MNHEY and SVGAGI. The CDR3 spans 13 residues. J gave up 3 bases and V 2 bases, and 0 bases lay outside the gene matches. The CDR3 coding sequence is TGTGCCAGCAGTTACCGGGAGGGCTACGAGCAGTACGTC. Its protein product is CASSYREGYEQYV.